The rows below give T cell receptor beta chains drawn from one sample of a study of early T cells in non-severe SARS-CoV-2 infection. TCRdb analysed the 5' RACE reads with MiXCR anew, one entry per CDR3 protein. In the table there are about 80,000 distinct CDR3 sequences, more than 4% of which are singletons. Sequenced material: whole blood, taken at baseline. Receptors originate from an adult who was a healthcare worker with PCR-confirmed SARS-CoV-2 infection or an uninfected control (not recorded which). Each CDR3 is given with its conserved first and last residue. Each record gives: CDR3 DNA, CDR3 protein, clone size, D gene, CDR3 length, V gene, J gene. The D gene is left open where the match is weak. Part of the rows lack a size; the others show once, few, many or a class for expanded clones.

cdr3_nt: TGCAGTGCTAAACAGGGGTTTCGCCAGCCCCAGCATTTT
cdr3_aa: CSAKQGFRQPQHF
clone_size: few
d_call: TRBD1
cdr3_length: 13
v_call: TRBV20-1
j_call: TRBJ1-5

cdr3_nt: TGTGCCAGCAGCTCTACGGTCCGTGGGGAAGATACGCAGTATTTT
cdr3_aa: CASSSTVRGEDTQYF
clone_size: many
d_call: -
cdr3_length: 15
v_call: TRBV11-3
j_call: TRBJ2-3

cdr3_nt: TGCAGTGCTGGACTAGCGGGTGGGAGCTCCTACAATGAGCAGTTCTTC
cdr3_aa: CSAGLAGGSSYNEQFF
clone_size: many
d_call: TRBD2
cdr3_length: 16
v_call: TRBV20-1
j_call: TRBJ2-1

cdr3_nt: TGTGCCAGCTCACCGTTGGTAGCGGGAGGGCCGGGGAGCTCCTACGAGCAGTACTTC
cdr3_aa: CASSPLVAGGPGSSYEQYF
clone_size: -
d_call: TRBD2
cdr3_length: 19
v_call: TRBV18
j_call: TRBJ2-7

cdr3_nt: TGTGCCAGCAGTGAATTGGGGACAGGGGGTAGGGAGACCCAGTACTTC
cdr3_aa: CASSELGTGGRETQYF
clone_size: -
d_call: TRBD1
cdr3_length: 16
v_call: TRBV6-1
j_call: TRBJ2-5

cdr3_nt: TGTGCCAGCTCACCACGCGCCGGGACAGGGAGAGGGGCGAGTCAAGAGACCCAGTACTTC
cdr3_aa: CASSPRAGTGRGASQETQYF
clone_size: -
d_call: TRBD1
cdr3_length: 20
v_call: TRBV18
j_call: TRBJ2-5

cdr3_nt: TGTGCCAGCAGCGCAGGGACTAGCGGTAAAGAGACCCAGTACTTC
cdr3_aa: CASSAGTSGKETQYF
clone_size: -
d_call: TRBD2
cdr3_length: 15
v_call: TRBV9
j_call: TRBJ2-5

cdr3_nt: TGTGCCAGCAGCGTAGAAGGGACAGGAAGCAATGAGCAGTTCTTC
cdr3_aa: CASSVEGTGSNEQFF
clone_size: many
d_call: TRBD1
cdr3_length: 15
v_call: TRBV9
j_call: TRBJ2-1

cdr3_nt: TGTGCCACCAGTGCCACCGGGACTAGCAGCTTTAATGAGCAGTTCTTC
cdr3_aa: CATSATGTSSFNEQFF
clone_size: many
d_call: TRBD2
cdr3_length: 16
v_call: TRBV24-1
j_call: TRBJ2-1

cdr3_nt: TGCAGTGCTCCTAGCGGGAGGGGTTACAATGAGCAGTTCTTC
cdr3_aa: CSAPSGRGYNEQFF
clone_size: many
d_call: TRBD2
cdr3_length: 14
v_call: TRBV20-1
j_call: TRBJ2-1

cdr3_nt: TGCAGTGCTTTACTAGCGGGAGGAAACAATGAGCAGTTCTTC
cdr3_aa: CSALLAGGNNEQFF
clone_size: many
d_call: TRBD2
cdr3_length: 14
v_call: TRBV20-1
j_call: TRBJ2-1

cdr3_nt: TGTGCCAGCAGCTTAGTCGGGGGTTTGAGGGACTATGGCTACACCTTC
cdr3_aa: CASSLVGGLRDYGYTF
clone_size: -
d_call: -
cdr3_length: 16
v_call: TRBV7-8
j_call: TRBJ1-2

cdr3_nt: TGCAGTGCTAGAGTGGTACAGGGGGCAGAAGATACGCAGTATTTT
cdr3_aa: CSARVVQGAEDTQYF
clone_size: many
d_call: TRBD1
cdr3_length: 15
v_call: TRBV20-1
j_call: TRBJ2-3

cdr3_nt: TGTGCCAGCAGCCCCGTGGAGGACAGGGTTGGTGAGCAGTACTTC
cdr3_aa: CASSPVEDRVGEQYF
clone_size: many
d_call: TRBD1
cdr3_length: 15
v_call: TRBV7-7
j_call: TRBJ2-7

cdr3_nt: TGTGCCAGCAGCGGACAGGGGGGAGAGCAGTACTTC
cdr3_aa: CASSGQGGEQYF
clone_size: medium-sized
d_call: TRBD1
cdr3_length: 12
v_call: TRBV6-6
j_call: TRBJ2-7

cdr3_nt: TGTGCCAGTAGTATGCTAGCGGGGGGGGCCTATGAGCAGTTCTTC
cdr3_aa: CASSMLAGGAYEQFF
clone_size: many
d_call: TRBD2
cdr3_length: 15
v_call: TRBV19
j_call: TRBJ2-1

cdr3_nt: TGTGCCAGCAGTTCAGTACAGGGGGTTTTCTTT
cdr3_aa: CASSSVQGVFF
clone_size: many
d_call: TRBD1
cdr3_length: 11
v_call: TRBV28
j_call: TRBJ1-1

cdr3_nt: TGTGCCAGCAGTTATCGTAGGAATGAGCAGTTCTTC
cdr3_aa: CASSYRRNEQFF
clone_size: few
d_call: -
cdr3_length: 12
v_call: TRBV6-2/TRBV6-3
j_call: TRBJ2-1

cdr3_nt: TGCGCCAGCAGTGCAGGATTCAACACCGGGGAGCTGTTTTTT
cdr3_aa: CASSAGFNTGELFF
clone_size: many
d_call: -
cdr3_length: 14
v_call: TRBV10-1
j_call: TRBJ2-2

cdr3_nt: TGCGCCAGCCCGCAGGGGGCCTACGAGCAGTACTTC
cdr3_aa: CASPQGAYEQYF
clone_size: many
d_call: TRBD1
cdr3_length: 12
v_call: TRBV5-1
j_call: TRBJ2-7

cdr3_nt: TGTGCCAGCTCGTCGACTAGCGGGAGACTCGATGAGCAGTTCTTC
cdr3_aa: CASSSTSGRLDEQFF
clone_size: many
d_call: TRBD2
cdr3_length: 15
v_call: TRBV7-9
j_call: TRBJ2-1

cdr3_nt: TGTGCCAGCAGTTATCTACCCCCCGAGCAGTACTTC
cdr3_aa: CASSYLPPEQYF
clone_size: many
d_call: -
cdr3_length: 12
v_call: TRBV12-3/TRBV12-4
j_call: TRBJ2-7

cdr3_nt: TGTGCCAGCACCCACCCCCACGGGGAGCTGTTTTTT
cdr3_aa: CASTHPHGELFF
clone_size: -
d_call: -
cdr3_length: 12
v_call: TRBV3-1
j_call: TRBJ2-2

cdr3_nt: TGTGCCAGCAGCCAAGGAGTAGCGCCCCTCCACTTT
cdr3_aa: CASSQGVAPLHF
clone_size: -
d_call: -
cdr3_length: 12
v_call: TRBV4-2
j_call: TRBJ1-6

cdr3_nt: TGTGCCACCAGGGAGATTCCGGGACCCGAAAACAATGAGCAGTTCTTC
cdr3_aa: CATREIPGPENNEQFF
clone_size: many
d_call: -
cdr3_length: 16
v_call: TRBV15
j_call: TRBJ2-1

cdr3_nt: TGTGCCAGCAGCAATAGCAATCAGCCCCAGCATTTT
cdr3_aa: CASSNSNQPQHF
clone_size: few
d_call: -
cdr3_length: 12
v_call: TRBV6-2/TRBV6-3
j_call: TRBJ1-5

cdr3_nt: TGTGCCACCAGTGATTTACCGGGAGCCAATGAGCAGTTCTTC
cdr3_aa: CATSDLPGANEQFF
clone_size: many
d_call: -
cdr3_length: 14
v_call: TRBV24-1
j_call: TRBJ2-1

cdr3_nt: TGCAGTGCGTACCGGCCGGAGGGAAATGAGCAGTTCTTC
cdr3_aa: CSAYRPEGNEQFF
clone_size: many
d_call: -
cdr3_length: 13
v_call: TRBV20-1
j_call: TRBJ2-1

cdr3_nt: TGTGCCAGCAGTAGTAGTTCGGACAGGAGGGTCACTGAAGCTTTCTTT
cdr3_aa: CASSSSSDRRVTEAFF
clone_size: -
d_call: TRBD1
cdr3_length: 16
v_call: TRBV9
j_call: TRBJ1-1

cdr3_nt: TGCAGCGCCTTACTAGCGGGAGTCGGCGGGGAGCTGTTTTTT
cdr3_aa: CSALLAGVGGELFF
clone_size: many
d_call: TRBD2
cdr3_length: 14
v_call: TRBV29-1
j_call: TRBJ2-2

cdr3_nt: TGTGCCTCCACGACTAGCCGCAATGAGCAGTTCTTC
cdr3_aa: CASTTSRNEQFF
clone_size: -
d_call: TRBD2
cdr3_length: 12
v_call: TRBV30
j_call: TRBJ2-1

cdr3_nt: TGTGCCAGCAGCTTTAAGGGTGAGCAGTTCTTC
cdr3_aa: CASSFKGEQFF
clone_size: many
d_call: -
cdr3_length: 11
v_call: TRBV11-1
j_call: TRBJ2-1

cdr3_nt: TGCGCCAGCAGCCCAAACCCGGGACAGACCTATGGCTACACCTTC
cdr3_aa: CASSPNPGQTYGYTF
clone_size: -
d_call: TRBD1
cdr3_length: 15
v_call: TRBV5-1
j_call: TRBJ1-2

cdr3_nt: TGTGCCTGGAGTGTCTCTGCCTACGAGCAGTACTTC
cdr3_aa: CAWSVSAYEQYF
clone_size: -
d_call: -
cdr3_length: 12
v_call: TRBV30
j_call: TRBJ2-7

cdr3_nt: TGTGCCAGCAGCTTACGGGGGAATTATCAGCCCCAGCATTTT
cdr3_aa: CASSLRGNYQPQHF
clone_size: few
d_call: -
cdr3_length: 14
v_call: TRBV7-2
j_call: TRBJ1-5